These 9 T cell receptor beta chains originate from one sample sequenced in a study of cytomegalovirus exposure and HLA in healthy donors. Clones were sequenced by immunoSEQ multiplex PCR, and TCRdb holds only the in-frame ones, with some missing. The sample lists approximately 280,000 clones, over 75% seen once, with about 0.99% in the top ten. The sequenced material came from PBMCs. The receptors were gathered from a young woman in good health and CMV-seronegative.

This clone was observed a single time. CDR3 in amino acids: CASSLDRNQPQHF. Written as DNA, the CDR3 is TGCGCCAGCAGCCTGGACAGAAATCAGCCCCAGCATTTT. This rearrangement joins TRBV5-1 to TRBJ1-5; weak D call: TRBD1 (6 bases). Germline V gene data show CDR1 as SGHRS and CDR2 as YFSETQ. V was clipped by 4 bases and J by 4 bases, with 9 bases between them. This CDR3 comprises 13 residues. The variable domain in full, completed from reference TRBV5-1 and TRBJ1-5, reads KAGVTQTPRYLIKTRGQQVTLSCSPISGHRSVSWYQQTPGQGLQFLFEYFSETQRNKGNFPGRFSGRQFSNSRSEMNVSTLELGDSALYLCASSLDRNQPQHFGDGTRLSIL.

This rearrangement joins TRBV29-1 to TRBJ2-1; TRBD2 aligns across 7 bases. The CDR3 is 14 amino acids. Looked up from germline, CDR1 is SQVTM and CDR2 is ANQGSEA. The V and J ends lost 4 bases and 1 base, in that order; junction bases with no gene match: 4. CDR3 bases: TGCAGCGTTGGTCGGGAGGTATCCTACAATGAGCAGTTCTTC. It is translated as CSVGREVSYNEQFF.

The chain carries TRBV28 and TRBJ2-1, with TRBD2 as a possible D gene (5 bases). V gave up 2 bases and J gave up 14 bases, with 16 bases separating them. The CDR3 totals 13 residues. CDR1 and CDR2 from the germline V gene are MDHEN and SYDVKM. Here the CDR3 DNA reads TGTGCCAGCAGTTTAGACCCTCCTAGCCCAGAGTTCTTC. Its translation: CASSLDPPSPEFF. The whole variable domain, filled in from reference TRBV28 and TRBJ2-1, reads DVKVTQSSRYLVKRTGEKVFLECVQDMDHENMFWYRQDPGLGLRLIYFSYDVKMKEKGDIPEGYSVSREKKERFSLILESASTNQTSMYLCASSLDPPSPEFFGPGTRLTVL.

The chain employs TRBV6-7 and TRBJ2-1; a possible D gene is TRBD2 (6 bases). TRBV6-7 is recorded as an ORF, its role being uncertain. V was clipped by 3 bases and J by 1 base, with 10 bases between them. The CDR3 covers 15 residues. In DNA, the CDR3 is TGTGCCAGCAGTTATGGGCGGGGTTCCTACAATGAGCAGTTCTTC. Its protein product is CASSYGRGSYNEQFF.

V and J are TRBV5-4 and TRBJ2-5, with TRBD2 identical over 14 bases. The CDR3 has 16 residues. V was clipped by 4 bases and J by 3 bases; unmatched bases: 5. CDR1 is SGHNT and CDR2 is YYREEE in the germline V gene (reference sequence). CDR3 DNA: TGTGCCAGCAGCGAGACTAGCGGGAGGGGAAAAGAGACCCAGTACTTC. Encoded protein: CASSETSGRGKETQYF.

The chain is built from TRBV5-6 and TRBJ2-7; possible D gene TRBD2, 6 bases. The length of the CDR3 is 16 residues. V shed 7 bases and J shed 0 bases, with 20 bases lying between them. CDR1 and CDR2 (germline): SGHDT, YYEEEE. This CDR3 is CASFRGGLTSSYEQYF. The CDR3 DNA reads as TGTGCCAGCTTCCGGGGAGGCCTTACTAGCTCCTACGAGCAGTACTTC.

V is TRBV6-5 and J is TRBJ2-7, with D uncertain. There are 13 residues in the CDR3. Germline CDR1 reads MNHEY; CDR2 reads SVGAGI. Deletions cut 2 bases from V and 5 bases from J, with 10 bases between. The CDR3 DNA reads TGTGCCAGCAGTTACAGTTCTATGGACGAGCAGTACTTC. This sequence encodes CASSYSSMDEQYF.

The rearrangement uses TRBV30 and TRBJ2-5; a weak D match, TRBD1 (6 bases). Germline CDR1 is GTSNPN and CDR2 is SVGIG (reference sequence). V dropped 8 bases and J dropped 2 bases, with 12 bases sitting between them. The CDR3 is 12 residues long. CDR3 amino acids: CAHRQDQETQYF. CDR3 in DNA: TGTGCCCACCGACAGGATCAAGAGACCCAGTACTTC.

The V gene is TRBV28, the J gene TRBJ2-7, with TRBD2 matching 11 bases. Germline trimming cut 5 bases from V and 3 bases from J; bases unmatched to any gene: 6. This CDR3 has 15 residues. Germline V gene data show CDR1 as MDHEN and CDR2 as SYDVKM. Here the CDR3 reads CASSKTGTSGYEQYF. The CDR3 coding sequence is TGTGCCAGCAGTAAGACCGGGACTAGCGGCTACGAGCAGTACTTC. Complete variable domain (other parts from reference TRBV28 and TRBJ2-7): DVKVTQSSRYLVKRTGEKVFLECVQDMDHENMFWYRQDPGLGLRLIYFSYDVKMKEKGDIPEGYSVSREKKERFSLILESASTNQTSMYLCASSKTGTSGYEQYFGPGTRLTVT.